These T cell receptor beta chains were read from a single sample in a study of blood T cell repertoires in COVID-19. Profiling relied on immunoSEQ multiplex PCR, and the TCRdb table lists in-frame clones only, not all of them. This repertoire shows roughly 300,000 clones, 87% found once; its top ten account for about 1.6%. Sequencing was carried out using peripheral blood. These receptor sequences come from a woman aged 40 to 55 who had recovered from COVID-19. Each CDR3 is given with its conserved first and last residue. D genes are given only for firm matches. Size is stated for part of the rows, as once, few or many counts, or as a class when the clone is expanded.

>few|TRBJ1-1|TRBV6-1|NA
TGTGCCAGCAGTGAAGTTTTGAGGGCTGCGACTGAAGCTTTCTTT
CASSEVLRAATEAFF
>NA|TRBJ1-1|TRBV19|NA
TGTGCCAGTAGTATTGACAGGAACACTGAAGCTTTCTTT
CASSIDRNTEAFF
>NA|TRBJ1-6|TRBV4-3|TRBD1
TGCGCCAGCAGCCAAGAACCCCGCACAGGGGGCTATAATTCACCCCTCCACTTT
CASSQEPRTGGYNSPLHF
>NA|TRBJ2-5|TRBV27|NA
TGTGCCAGCAGTTCCGGGAGACCAGTGGGGACCCAGTACTTC
CASSSGRPVGTQYF
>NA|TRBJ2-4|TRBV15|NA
TGTGCCACCAGCCCGTCCCCCCCAGCCAAAAACATTCAGTACTTC
CATSPSPPAKNIQYF
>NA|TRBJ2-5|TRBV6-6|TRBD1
TGTGCCAGCAGTTCCCTAAAGACAGGGAATCTGGAGACCCAGTACTTC
CASSSLKTGNLETQYF
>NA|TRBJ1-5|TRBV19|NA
TGTGCCAGTAGTATGGACAGAGTAGGCAATCAGCCCCAGCATTTT
CASSMDRVGNQPQHF
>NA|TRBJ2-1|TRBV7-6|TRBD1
TGTGCCAGCAGCTTCCCGGACAGGGGGGAGGGTGAGCAGTTCTTC
CASSFPDRGEGEQFF
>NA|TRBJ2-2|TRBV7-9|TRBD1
TGTGCCAGCATCCTAACCCCCGGGACAGGCTATGTCGGGGAGCTGTTTTTT
CASILTPGTGYVGELFF
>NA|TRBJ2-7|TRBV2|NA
TGTGCCAGCAGTGAACAGGGTCACTTTGGCGAGCAGTACTTC
CASSEQGHFGEQYF
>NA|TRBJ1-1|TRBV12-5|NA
TGTGCTAGTGGTCAGGGATGGACTGAAGCTTTCTTT
CASGQGWTEAFF